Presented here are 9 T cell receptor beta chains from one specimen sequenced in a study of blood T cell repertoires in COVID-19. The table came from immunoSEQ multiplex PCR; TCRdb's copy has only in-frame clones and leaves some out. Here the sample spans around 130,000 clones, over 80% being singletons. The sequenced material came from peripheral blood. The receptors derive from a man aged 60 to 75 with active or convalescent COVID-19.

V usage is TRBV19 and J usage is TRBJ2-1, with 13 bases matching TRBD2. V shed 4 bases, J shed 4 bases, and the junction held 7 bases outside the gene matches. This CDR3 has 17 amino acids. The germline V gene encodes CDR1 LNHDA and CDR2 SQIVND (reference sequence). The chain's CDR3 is CASSTHQTSGRYNEQFF. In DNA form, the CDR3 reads TGTGCCAGTAGTACACATCAGACTAGCGGGAGGTACAATGAGCAGTTCTTC.

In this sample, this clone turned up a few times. CDR3 DNA sequence: TGCGCCAGCAGCTCCGTCGGGAGCTCCTACAATGAGCAGTTCTTC. Translated, it gives CASSSVGSSYNEQFF. The J gene is TRBJ2-1, the V gene TRBV5-1, with D perhaps matching TRBD2 (6 bases). Trimming took 3 bases from V and 0 from J, leaving 10 bases between them. Germline CDR1 and CDR2: SGHRS and YFSETQ. This CDR3 contains 15 residues.

Written as DNA, the CDR3 is TGTGCCAGCAACAAAATAGGACAGCAGGGAAACACCATATATTTT. Its protein product is CASNKIGQQGNTIYF. The J gene is TRBJ1-3, the V gene TRBV28; tentatively, D is TRBD1 (6 bases). The CDR3 loop spans 15 amino acids. Germline CDR1 reads MDHEN; CDR2 reads SYDVKM. Trimming took 7 bases from V and 4 from J, leaving 17 bases between them. Supplemented by reference TRBV28 and TRBJ1-3, the full variable domain reads DVKVTQSSRYLVKRTGEKVFLECVQDMDHENMFWYRQDPGLGLRLIYFSYDVKMKEKGDIPEGYSVSREKKERFSLILESASTNQTSMYLCASNKIGQQGNTIYFGEGSWLTVV.

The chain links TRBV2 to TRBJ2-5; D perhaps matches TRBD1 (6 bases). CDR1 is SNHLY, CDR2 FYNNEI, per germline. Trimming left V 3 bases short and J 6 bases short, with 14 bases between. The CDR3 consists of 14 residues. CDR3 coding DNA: TGTGCCAGCAGTGATCAGGGGTTTATGAAGACCCAGTACTTC. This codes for CASSDQGFMKTQYF.

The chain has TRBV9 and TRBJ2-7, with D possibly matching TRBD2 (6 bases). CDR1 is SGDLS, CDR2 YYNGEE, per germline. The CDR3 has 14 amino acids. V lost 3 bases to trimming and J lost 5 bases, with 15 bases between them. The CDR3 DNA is TGTGCCAGCAGCGCGTCCCGGGGGAGAGACGAGCAGTACTTC. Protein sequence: CASSASRGRDEQYF.

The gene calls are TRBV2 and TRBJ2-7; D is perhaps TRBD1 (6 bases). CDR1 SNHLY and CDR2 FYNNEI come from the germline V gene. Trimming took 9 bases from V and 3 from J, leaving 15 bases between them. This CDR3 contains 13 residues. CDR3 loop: CASIRDINYEQYF. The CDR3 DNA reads TGTGCCAGTATCCGGGACATCAACTACGAGCAGTACTTC.

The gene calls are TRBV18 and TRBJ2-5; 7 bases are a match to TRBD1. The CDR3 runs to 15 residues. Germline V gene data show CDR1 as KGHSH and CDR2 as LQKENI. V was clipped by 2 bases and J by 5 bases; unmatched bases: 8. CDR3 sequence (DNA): TGTGCCAGCTCACCATCGACAGGGAGTCCGGAGACCCAGTACTTC. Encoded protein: CASSPSTGSPETQYF. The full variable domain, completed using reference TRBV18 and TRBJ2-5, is NAGVMQNPRHLVRRRGQEARLRCSPMKGHSHVYWYRQLPEEGLKFMVYLQKENIIDESGMPKERFSAEFPKEGPSILRIQQVVRGDSAAYFCASSPSTGSPETQYFGPGTRLLVL.

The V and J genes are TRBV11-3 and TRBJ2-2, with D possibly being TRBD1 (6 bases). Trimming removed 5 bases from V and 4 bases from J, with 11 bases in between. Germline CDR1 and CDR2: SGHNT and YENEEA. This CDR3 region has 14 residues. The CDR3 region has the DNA TGTGCCAGCAGCCCCGCAGGGGTCACCGGGGAGCTGTTTTTT. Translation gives CASSPAGVTGELFF.

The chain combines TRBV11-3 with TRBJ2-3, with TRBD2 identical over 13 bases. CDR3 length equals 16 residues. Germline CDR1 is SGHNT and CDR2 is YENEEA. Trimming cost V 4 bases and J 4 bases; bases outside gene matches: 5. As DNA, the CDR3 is TGTGCCAGCAGCTCCGGACTAGCGGGAGCCCCAGATACGCAGTATTTT. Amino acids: CASSSGLAGAPDTQYF.